These 6 T cell receptor beta chains originate from one sample sequenced in a study of T cell repertoires in cytomegalovirus infection. In TCRdb, the reads were re-called with MiXCR into one record per CDR3 protein. The top ten hold about 11% of the sample, which has hundreds of thousands of distinct CDR3 sequences, 15% to 20% seen once. The source material was PBMCs. Receptor source: a human donor in good health (CMV status not recorded). Some clones in this sample may be carry-over from other donors' samples.

This clonotype has more than one count but fewer than ten. The V gene is TRBV2, the J gene TRBJ2-5, with a tentative D call TRBD1 (5 bases). Germline V gives CDR1 SNHLY, CDR2 FYNNEI. Trimming cost V 5 bases and J 7 bases, with 11 bases left between them. This CDR3 is built from 12 residues. CDR3 region: CASSQGTGTQYF. The CDR3, as DNA: TGTGCCAGCAGTCAGGGAACCGGGACCCAGTACTTC.

This clonotype has just a few counts. The gene calls are TRBV7-2 and TRBJ1-3; D is unresolved. Germline CDR1 reads SGHTA; CDR2 reads FQGNSA. Deletions cut 4 bases from V and 0 bases from J, with 13 bases between. The CDR3 length is 16 residues. This CDR3 reads CASSSYMWSSGNTIYF. The CDR3 nucleotides read TGTGCCAGCAGCTCCTACATGTGGAGCTCTGGAAACACCATATATTTT. Filled out from reference TRBV7-2 and TRBJ1-3, the complete variable domain reads GAGVSQSPSNKVTEKGKDVELRCDPISGHTALYWYRQSLGQGLEFLIYFQGNSAPDKSGLPSDRFSAERTGGSVSTLTIQRTQQEDSAVYLCASSSYMWSSGNTIYFGEGSWLTVV.

The rearrangement joins TRBV12-3 or TRBV12-4 to TRBJ1-6; unclear D gene. The CDR3 totals 15 residues. Trimming shortened V by 3 bases and J by 0 bases, and 6 bases separated the two germline ends. CDR3 DNA sequence: TGTGCCAGCAGTTTGGCAAGCTCCTATAATTCACCCCTCCACTTT. Translating it yields CASSLASSYNSPLHF.

This chain connects TRBV11-1 to TRBJ2-1, with D perhaps matching TRBD1 (6 bases). The V end was cut by 1 base, the J end by 4 bases, with 14 bases between. The CDR3 covers 16 residues. CDR1 and CDR2 (germline): SGHAT, FQDESV (reference sequence). CDR3 nucleotide sequence: TGTGCCAGCAGCTTAGAAGGTACAGGGATTTACAATGAGCAGTTCTTC. This sequence encodes CASSLEGTGIYNEQFF.

Of note for this clonotype: Possible read error: a much larger clone is one base away. The rearrangement uses TRBV6-1 and TRBJ2-2, with D tentatively TRBD2 (5 bases). The length of the CDR3 is 14 residues. Germline CDR1 reads MNHNS; CDR2 reads SASEGT. The CDR3 nucleotides are TGTGCCAGCAGTCCCGGACGGAACACCGGGGAGCCGTTTTTT. Protein sequence: CASSPGRNTGEPFF.

This clonotype has a count of ten or more. V usage is TRBV7-9 and J usage is TRBJ2-2; D remains ambiguous. CDR1 SEHNR and CDR2 FQNEAQ come from the germline V gene (reference sequence). Deletions cut 5 bases from V and 2 bases from J, with 18 bases between. The CDR3 covers 17 residues. The CDR3 nucleotides are TGTGCCAGCAGCGCCGGGTCTCTGACGCCTAACACCGGGGAGCTGTTTTTT. It is translated as CASSAGSLTPNTGELFF.